These 26 T cell receptor beta chains share one sample of origin, sequenced in a study of T-cell reconstitution after alpha-beta-depleted transplantation in children. Unique molecular identifiers were used to barcode this TCRbeta library. TCRdb reanalysed the PCR reads using MiXCR and keeps one entry per CDR3 protein. The sample shows 200,000 to 300,000 distinct CDR3 sequences, about 25% of them seen only once. Here the sequenced sample was PBMCs, taken before TCRalphabeta/CD19-depleted stem cell transplant. All receptors come from a girl aged 2 to 10 with Fanconi anemia, due to receive a stem cell transplant.

The chain combines TRBV5-1 with TRBJ1-1; D is unresolved. Trimming pared 0 bases from V and 3 bases from J, leaving 12 bases between. This CDR3 has 15 amino acids. CDR1 SGHRS and CDR2 YFSETQ come from the germline V gene. The chain's CDR3 is CASSLVGREDTEAFF. The CDR3 DNA reads as TGCGCCAGCAGCTTGGTTGGGAGAGAGGACACTGAAGCTTTCTTT. Full variable domain (missing parts from reference TRBV5-1 and TRBJ1-1): KAGVTQTPRYLIKTRGQQVTLSCSPISGHRSVSWYQQTPGQGLQFLFEYFSETQRNKGNFPGRFSGRQFSNSRSEMNVSTLELGDSALYLCASSLVGREDTEAFFGQGTRLTVV.

This clonotype was detected ten times or more. V is TRBV20-1 and J is TRBJ2-5; 13 positions match TRBD2. The trim removed 2 bases at V and 4 bases at J, leaving 13 bases unmatched. This CDR3 has 18 amino acids. Germline-derived CDR1 and CDR2 are DFQATT and SNEGSKA (reference sequence). This chain's CDR3 is CSARKPGLAGFMGETQYF. CDR3 bases: TGCAGTGCTAGAAAACCGGGACTAGCGGGGTTCATGGGAGAGACCCAGTACTTC.

V is TRBV4-2 and J is TRBJ2-2; D possibly corresponds to TRBD1 (5 bases). Germline CDR1 and CDR2: LGHNA and YNFKEQ. V was cut by 1 base and J by 4 bases, with 10 bases left in between. CDR3 length: 15 amino acids. The CDR3 coding sequence is TGTGCCAGCAGCCAAGTCGCAGGGTCCACCGGGGAGCTGTTTTTT. The encoded protein is CASSQVAGSTGELFF.

J is TRBJ1-1 and V is TRBV29-1, with D possibly matching TRBD1 (5 bases). Trimming took 4 bases from V and 2 from J, leaving 8 bases between them. The CDR3 covers 12 residues. Germline V gives CDR1 SQVTM, CDR2 ANQGSEA. In DNA form, the CDR3 reads TGCAGCGTTGCGTGGGGCAACACTGAAGCTTTCTTT. Its protein is CSVAWGNTEAFF.

This clonotype was seen only a few times. The chain carries TRBV23-1 and TRBJ2-7; D may be TRBD1 (6 bases). TRBV23-1 belongs to the ORF category, with a function that is uncertain. V gave up 0 bases and J gave up 1 base, with 16 bases separating them. CDR3 length equals 17 residues. CDR3 coding DNA: TGCGCCAGCAGTCAATCGCTTACAGGGTTGGGTTCCTACGAGCAGTACTTC. The encoded protein is CASSQSLTGLGSYEQYF.

V usage is TRBV9 and J usage is TRBJ1-2; 7 bases agree with TRBD1. The CDR3 spans 15 residues. V lost 0 bases, J lost 4 bases, and 6 bases stayed unmatched. Germline lookup yields CDR1 SGDLS and CDR2 YYNGEE. CDR3 sequence (DNA): TGTGCCAGCAGCGTAGCCGACGGGACAGTCTATGGCTACACCTTC. Amino acid sequence: CASSVADGTVYGYTF. Looking up the rest from reference TRBV9 and TRBJ1-2 gives the full variable domain: DSGVTQTPKHLITATGQRVTLRCSPRSGDLSVYWYQQSLDQGLQFLIQYYNGEERAKGNILERFSAQQFPDLHSELNLSSLELGDSALYFCASSVADGTVYGYTFGSGTRLTVV.

In this sample, this clonotype turned up many times. The chain uses TRBV12-3 or TRBV12-4 and TRBJ1-5; 8 bases are shared with TRBD1. The CDR3 loop spans 18 amino acids. The junction had 15 bases not matched to a gene; V was cut back by 1 base and J by 7 bases. CDR3 region: CASSLDNWGQDGSQPQHF. The CDR3 bases are TGTGCCAGCAGTTTAGATAATTGGGGACAGGATGGCAGCCAGCCCCAGCATTTT.

The rearrangement uses TRBV2 and TRBJ1-3; D call uncertain. CDR1 SNHLY and CDR2 FYNNEI come from the germline V gene. The ends were cut back, 2 bases at V and 0 bases at J, with 5 bases in the middle. The CDR3 sequence is 14 residues long. The CDR3, as DNA: TGTGCCAGCAGTGAATTGGTCTCTGGAAACACCATATATTTT. Translated: CASSELVSGNTIYF.

At least ten counts were recorded for this clonotype. The rearrangement links TRBV12-3 or TRBV12-4 to TRBJ1-1; 9 bases are shared with TRBD1. V was clipped by 5 bases and J by 1 base; unmatched bases: 2. The CDR3 is made up of 14 amino acids. CDR3 sequence: CASSADRGNTEAFF. CDR3 DNA: TGTGCCAGCAGTGCGGACAGGGGGAACACTGAAGCTTTCTTT.

The V gene is TRBV29-1, the J gene TRBJ2-7; D uncertain. The length of the CDR3 is 12 residues. The germline V and J ends were trimmed by 7 bases and 3 bases, with 13 bases remaining between them. Germline lookup yields CDR1 SQVTM and CDR2 ANQGSEA. Here the CDR3 DNA reads TGCAGCGCCGCCGGGCCCAGCTACGAGCAGTACTTC. Its protein is CSAAGPSYEQYF.

This clonotype appeared many times. This chain joins TRBV20-1 and TRBJ2-7; D not certain. V was cut by 0 bases and J by 9 bases, with 6 bases left in between. Germline CDR1 reads DFQATT; CDR2 reads SNEGSKA (reference sequence). CDR3 length equals 10 residues. This chain's CDR3 is CSARDRAQYF. Here the CDR3 DNA reads TGCAGTGCTAGAGATAGAGCGCAGTACTTC.

This chain links TRBV7-9 with TRBJ2-5; D unclear. This CDR3 is 11 amino acids long. V lost 5 bases, J lost 6 bases, and 7 bases lay in between. CDR1 and CDR2 (germline): SEHNR, FQNEAQ (reference sequence). CDR3 amino acids: CASSGIKTQYF. CDR3 bases: TGTGCCAGCAGCGGGATTAAGACCCAGTACTTC.

This clonotype was observed many times. This chain connects TRBV29-1 to TRBJ2-7; 8 nucleotides line up with TRBD1. There are 14 residues in the CDR3. Germline V CDR1 and CDR2: SQVTM, ANQGSEA. CDR3 sequence: CSALDRAGPYEQYF. DNA for the CDR3: TGCAGTGCCTTGGACAGGGCAGGCCCCTACGAGCAGTACTTC.

This clonotype was seen repeatedly, ten times or more. The chain links TRBV29-1 to TRBJ1-2; possible D gene TRBD1, 6 bases. The length of the CDR3 is 15 residues. Germline V CDR1 and CDR2: SQVTM, ANQGSEA. V was trimmed by 5 bases and J by 3 bases, leaving 19 bases between them. This chain's CDR3 is CSVPTRGGGYYGYTF. For the CDR3, the DNA is TGCAGCGTTCCCACCCGGGGAGGGGGATACTATGGCTACACCTTC.

In its sample, this clonotype was seen many times. This chain joins TRBV12-3 or TRBV12-4 and TRBJ1-1; D is uncertain. This CDR3 is built from 14 residues. V gave up 3 bases and J gave up 1 base, with 9 bases separating them. CDR3 region: CASSFTATNTEAFF. CDR3 in DNA: TGTGCCAGCAGTTTTACAGCGACGAACACTGAAGCTTTCTTT.

This clonotype occurred many times. This chain connects TRBV29-1 to TRBJ1-1, with 10 bases identical to TRBD1. The V and J ends lost 3 bases and 7 bases, in that order; junction bases with no gene match: 2. The germline CDR1 and CDR2 sequences are SQVTM and ANQGSEA. The CDR3 contains 12 residues. DNA of the CDR3: TGCAGCGTTGAGGGACAGGGGCTTGAAGCTTTCTTT. This gives the protein CSVEGQGLEAFF.

This clonotype was recorded many times. The V call is TRBV5-1, the J call TRBJ2-1, with D perhaps matching TRBD1 (5 bases). Deletions cut 0 bases from V and 6 bases from J, with 13 bases between. Germline V CDR1 and CDR2: SGHRS, YFSETQ. The CDR3 is 15 residues long. The CDR3 bases are TGCGCCAGCAGCTTGGTCAGGGTAGGGGTCAATGAGCAGTTCTTC. It specifies CASSLVRVGVNEQFF.

This clonotype was recorded at least ten times. The V and J genes are TRBV12-3 or TRBV12-4 and TRBJ2-1, with 10 bases lining up with TRBD1. V lost 6 bases, J lost 9 bases, and 14 bases stayed unmatched. This CDR3 spans 16 amino acids. The CDR3 sequence is CASRVRRDRGQGEQFF. CDR3 DNA sequence: TGTGCCAGCAGAGTCCGTCGGGACAGGGGCCAGGGTGAGCAGTTCTTC.

The V call is TRBV5-5, the J call TRBJ2-2, with a possible D match to TRBD1 (5 bases). The V gene's germline CDR1 is SGHKS and CDR2 YYEKEE (reference sequence). Between the trimmed V and J ends, which lost 9 bases and 6 bases, there was a span of 18 bases. The CDR3 runs to 14 residues. DNA for the CDR3: TGTGCCATCGGCTTGGGGCAACCCGCCGGGGAGCTGTTTTTT. It translates to CAIGLGQPAGELFF.

This clonotype was seen many times. Written as DNA, the CDR3 is TGCAGCGTTTCTCATGCAGCGGGAGGCGGTACGGCAGATACGCAGTATTTT. The encoded protein is CSVSHAAGGGTADTQYF. The chain recombines TRBV29-1 with TRBJ2-3, with 9 bases identical to TRBD2. Germline CDR1 and CDR2: SQVTM and ANQGSEA. V gave up 5 bases and J gave up 4 bases; unmatched junction bases: 16. This CDR3 contains 17 residues.

In its sample, this clonotype was seen a few times. The V gene is TRBV5-4, the J gene TRBJ2-7; the match to TRBD2 covers 10 bases. This CDR3 comprises 15 residues. With V trimmed by 0 bases and J by 3 bases, 3 bases remained unmatched. The germline V gene has CDR1 SGHNT and CDR2 YYREEE (reference sequence). The CDR3 reads CASSLVVAGGYEQYF. CDR3 nucleotide sequence: TGTGCCAGCAGCTTGGTGGTAGCGGGGGGCTACGAGCAGTACTTC.

The V and J genes are TRBV6-1 and TRBJ2-3; 9 bases fit TRBD1. Losses at the gene ends were 6 bases for V and 8 bases for J; bases not matched to a gene: 15. Per the germline V gene, CDR1 is MNHNS and CDR2 is SASEGT. There are 16 residues in the CDR3. CDR3 DNA sequence: TGTGCCAGCAGACCCAACTACAGGGGGCTGAAGGGTACGCAGTATTTT. This encodes CASRPNYRGLKGTQYF.

This clonotype has only a few counts. The rearrangement links TRBV18 to TRBJ2-3; TRBD1 agrees at 8 bases. Per the germline V gene, CDR1 is KGHSH and CDR2 is LQKENI. CDR3 length equals 15 residues. Trimming at V came to 6 bases and at J to 5 bases, leaving 10 bases not matched to a gene. The CDR3 protein is CASSLDRGGIDTQYF. The DNA of the CDR3 is TGTGCCAGCTCCCTAGACAGGGGCGGAATAGATACGCAGTATTTT.

The sample holds many counts of this clonotype. CDR3 nucleotide sequence: TGCAGCGTTGGGTACCTCGTCCCCTATGGCTACACCTTC. Amino acid sequence: CSVGYLVPYGYTF. This chain links TRBV29-1 with TRBJ1-2; D unclear. Between the trimmed V and J ends, which lost 4 bases and 4 bases, there was a span of 13 bases. Germline V gives CDR1 SQVTM, CDR2 ANQGSEA. The CDR3 runs to 13 residues.

The chain recombines TRBV5-1 with TRBJ2-7; TRBD1 might be the D (6 bases). From germline, CDR1 is SGHRS and CDR2 YFSETQ. V was trimmed by 2 bases and J by 6 bases, leaving 18 bases between them. The length of the CDR3 is 15 residues. The CDR3 sequence: CASSFLTGTSSEQYF. DNA of the CDR3: TGCGCCAGCAGCTTCCTAACCGGGACATCATCCGAGCAGTACTTC.

Many counts were recorded for this clonotype. The chain recombines TRBV18 with TRBJ2-3; 10 positions agree with TRBD2. From germline, CDR1 is KGHSH and CDR2 LQKENI. V trimming: 3 bases; J trimming: 5 bases; junction bases outside the gene matches: 20. CDR3 length: 20 amino acids. CDR3 DNA: TGTGCCAGCTCACCTCTAATCCATATGCCCATAGCGGGGGGCGGAGATACGCAGTATTTT. Amino acid sequence: CASSPLIHMPIAGGGDTQYF.